This T cell receptor beta chain was recovered during a study of T cell responses to AZD1222 COVID-19 vaccine. As for the study in general: Second doses at about 4 or about 12 weeks were pooled. Broader study findings: Epitopes outside B.1.351 and B.1.1.7 mutated regions reportedly drew nearly half of spike TCRs. Spike-specific TCR breadth and depth were elevated following two AZD1222 doses. Seropositive AZD1222 recipients at baseline numbered only five or six.

Concerning this clone itself: The antigen is not known.

Trimming took 6 bases from V and 2 from J; bases not matched to a gene: 6. This CDR3 contains 13 residues. CDR1 and CDR2 (germline): SQVTM, ANQGSEA. TCRdb's table, derived via immunoSEQ multiplex PCR, lists solely in-frame clones and lacks some. The table shows 90,000 to 95,000 clones, with over 75% occurring only once. The material was peripheral blood, obtained on day 0 of AZD1222 vaccination. The sequence derives from an adult in good health. The chain uses TRBV29-1 and TRBJ1-1; the match to TRBD1 covers 7 bases. The DNA of the CDR3 is TGCAGCGTATTAAACAGGGGTAACACTGAAGCTTTCTTT. Amino acid sequence: CSVLNRGNTEAFF.